These T cell receptor beta chains were read from a single sample in a study of blood T cell repertoires in COVID-19. Clones were sequenced by immunoSEQ multiplex PCR, and TCRdb holds only the in-frame ones, with some missing. Here the sample spans about 74,000 clones, more than 75% being singletons. Sequencing input: peripheral blood. The receptors derive from a human donor in a cohort sampled during active COVID-19. CDR3s include the opening cysteine and the closing phenylalanine or tryptophan. The D gene is left open where the match is weak. Only part of the rows carry a size: once, few, many, or a class if the clone is expanded.

size: .
J: TRBJ2-7
V: TRBV7-2
length: 13
D: TRBD1
CDR3: CASSAGTAYEQYF
DNA: TGTGCCAGCAGCGCAGGGACAGCCTACGAGCAGTACTTC

size: .
J: TRBJ2-3
V: TRBV7-3
length: 15
D: .
CDR3: CASSLASRETDTQYF
DNA: TGTGCCAGCAGCTTAGCTAGTCGGGAGACAGATACGCAGTATTTT

size: .
J: TRBJ2-4
V: TRBV7-9
length: 12
D: .
CDR3: CASSLVLEGPYF
DNA: TGTGCCAGCAGCTTAGTTTTGGAGGGGCCATACTTC

size: .
J: TRBJ1-3
V: TRBV15
length: 13
D: .
CDR3: CATSRVQGYTIYF
DNA: TGTGCCACCAGCAGAGTGCAGGGCTACACCATATATTTT

size: .
J: TRBJ2-3
V: TRBV5-1
length: 14
D: .
CDR3: CASSPGSPTDTQYF
DNA: TGCGCCAGCAGCCCCGGGAGCCCCACAGATACGCAGTATTTT

size: .
J: TRBJ2-3
V: TRBV9
length: 20
D: TRBD2
CDR3: CASSDDPGTSGRLSTDTQYF
DNA: TGTGCCAGCAGCGACGACCCCGGGACTAGCGGGAGGCTGAGCACAGATACGCAGTATTTT

size: .
J: TRBJ2-3
V: TRBV4-2
length: 15
D: .
CDR3: CASSQEATRTDTQYF
DNA: TGTGCCAGCAGCCAAGAGGCAACCCGCACAGATACGCAGTATTTT

size: once
J: TRBJ1-1
V: TRBV20-1
length: 12
D: TRBD1
CDR3: CSASRTGGEAFF
DNA: TGCAGTGCTAGTCGGACAGGGGGCGAAGCTTTCTTT

size: few
J: TRBJ1-5
V: TRBV14
length: 17
D: .
CDR3: CASSQGFTGYSNQPQHF
DNA: TGTGCCAGCAGCCAAGGGTTCACCGGGTATAGCAATCAGCCCCAGCATTTT

size: .
J: TRBJ1-3
V: TRBV5-6
length: 14
D: .
CDR3: CASNPGGSGNTIYF
DNA: TGTGCCAGCAACCCCGGGGGCTCTGGAAACACCATATATTTT

size: .
J: TRBJ2-5
V: TRBV7-6
length: 17
D: TRBD2
CDR3: CASSLTPWSGRKETQYF
DNA: TGTGCCAGCAGCTTAACCCCCTGGAGCGGGAGAAAAGAGACCCAGTACTTC

size: .
J: TRBJ1-5
V: TRBV2
length: 14
D: TRBD1
CDR3: CASRSTGSNQPQHF
DNA: TGTGCCAGCAGATCGACAGGGTCAAATCAGCCCCAGCATTTT

size: .
J: TRBJ2-7
V: TRBV18
length: 12
D: .
CDR3: CASSPPGGEQYF
DNA: TGTGCCAGCTCACCACCCGGGGGAGAGCAGTACTTC

size: .
J: TRBJ2-3
V: TRBV4-1
length: 18
D: TRBD2
CDR3: CASSPGLAGGPSTDTQYF
DNA: TGCGCCAGCAGCCCGGGACTAGCGGGAGGGCCAAGCACAGATACGCAGTATTTT

size: .
J: TRBJ2-1
V: TRBV5-6
length: 13
D: .
CDR3: CASSLGQLGRQFF
DNA: TGTGCCAGCAGCTTGGGGCAGCTGGGGAGGCAGTTCTTC

size: .
J: TRBJ2-7
V: TRBV4-1
length: 18
D: TRBD2
CDR3: CASSQDWVGGVSGYEQYF
DNA: TGCGCCAGCAGCCAAGATTGGGTGGGGGGGGTTAGCGGCTACGAGCAGTACTTC

size: .
J: TRBJ1-5
V: TRBV6-5
length: 12
D: .
CDR3: CASREGNQPQHF
DNA: TGTGCCAGCCGAGAGGGCAATCAGCCCCAGCATTTT

size: .
J: TRBJ1-4
V: TRBV24-1
length: 13
D: .
CDR3: CATSDRGDEKLFF
DNA: TGTGCCACCAGTGATAGGGGCGATGAAAAACTGTTTTTT

size: .
J: TRBJ2-3
V: TRBV5-1
length: 13
D: .
CDR3: CASSTGDTDTQYF
DNA: TGCGCCAGCAGCACGGGGGACACAGATACGCAGTATTTT

size: .
J: TRBJ2-4
V: TRBV27
length: 15
D: .
CDR3: CASSPLGTPSDIQYF
DNA: TGTGCCAGCAGCCCACTCGGGACACCTTCGGACATTCAGTACTTC

size: .
J: TRBJ2-2
V: TRBV6-6
length: 15
D: TRBD2
CDR3: CASSYLAGDTGELFF
DNA: TGTGCCAGCAGTTACTTAGCGGGGGACACCGGGGAGCTGTTTTTT

size: .
J: TRBJ2-5
V: TRBV5-1
length: 14
D: .
CDR3: CASSLGQAQETQYF
DNA: TGCGCCAGCAGCTTGGGACAGGCCCAGGAGACCCAGTACTTC

size: .
J: TRBJ2-7
V: TRBV4-1
length: 15
D: TRBD2
CDR3: CASSQEWGGAYEQYF
DNA: TGCGCCAGCAGCCAAGAATGGGGGGGGGCCTACGAGCAGTACTTC

size: .
J: TRBJ2-5
V: TRBV2
length: 15
D: .
CDR3: CAVTKGRMSEETQYF
DNA: TGTGCCGTAACCAAAGGGAGGATGTCAGAGGAGACCCAGTACTTC

size: .
J: TRBJ2-5
V: TRBV27
length: 14
D: TRBD2
CDR3: CASGLAGAQETQYF
DNA: TGTGCCAGCGGGCTAGCGGGGGCCCAAGAGACCCAGTACTTC

size: .
J: TRBJ2-2
V: TRBV18
length: 18
D: TRBD2
CDR3: CASSDGTSGRSNTGELFF
DNA: TGTGCCAGCTCAGACGGGACTAGCGGGAGGTCTAACACCGGGGAGCTGTTTTTT

size: .
J: TRBJ1-3
V: TRBV4-1
length: 15
D: .
CDR3: CASSQEGTFGNTIYF
DNA: TGCGCCAGCAGCCAAGAGGGCACTTTCGGAAACACCATATATTTT

size: .
J: TRBJ2-7
V: TRBV19
length: 14
D: TRBD1
CDR3: CASSGQGGAYEQYF
DNA: TGTGCCAGTAGCGGACAGGGGGGGGCCTACGAGCAGTACTTC

size: .
J: TRBJ2-7
V: TRBV27
length: 16
D: TRBD1
CDR3: CASSLSARGTHYEQYF
DNA: TGTGCCAGCAGTTTAAGCGCCAGGGGGACGCACTACGAGCAGTACTTC

size: .
J: TRBJ1-4
V: TRBV5-1
length: 15
D: TRBD1
CDR3: CASSTGQVLNEKLFF
DNA: TGCGCCAGCAGCACGGGACAGGTGCTTAATGAAAAACTGTTTTTT

size: .
J: TRBJ2-3
V: TRBV7-2
length: 16
D: TRBD2
CDR3: CASSLGTSGVTDTQYF
DNA: TGTGCCAGCAGCTTAGGGACTAGCGGGGTCACAGATACGCAGTATTTT

size: .
J: TRBJ2-7
V: TRBV6-5
length: 12
D: .
CDR3: CASRADSYEQYF
DNA: TGTGCCAGCAGGGCCGACTCCTACGAGCAGTACTTC

size: .
J: TRBJ1-2
V: TRBV28
length: 12
D: .
CDR3: CASSPETVGYTF
DNA: TGTGCCAGCAGCCCGGAGACAGTTGGCTACACCTTC

size: .
J: TRBJ1-2
V: TRBV28
length: 17
D: .
CDR3: CASSSPGLAGTNYGYTF
DNA: TGTGCCAGCAGTAGCCCCGGTTTGGCAGGGACTAACTATGGCTACACCTTC

size: .
J: TRBJ1-5
V: TRBV19
length: 14
D: .
CDR3: CASSPTQSNQPQHF
DNA: TGTGCCAGTAGTCCCACACAGAGCAATCAGCCCCAGCATTTT

size: .
J: TRBJ2-7
V: TRBV18
length: 13
D: TRBD2
CDR3: CASSPRGGTEQYF
DNA: TGTGCCAGCTCACCCCGGGGGGGGACCGAGCAGTACTTC

size: .
J: TRBJ2-7
V: TRBV7-9
length: 15
D: TRBD1
CDR3: CASSLRTGDGYEQYF
DNA: TGTGCCAGCAGCTTAAGGACAGGGGACGGCTACGAGCAGTACTTC

size: .
J: TRBJ1-4
V: TRBV28
length: 15
D: TRBD1
CDR3: CASSSSGTGREKLFF
DNA: TGTGCCAGCAGTTCTTCCGGGACAGGGCGGGAAAAACTGTTTTTT

size: .
J: TRBJ1-4
V: TRBV28
length: 14
D: .
CDR3: CASSLGGAREKLFF
DNA: TGTGCCAGCAGTTTAGGTGGGGCTCGTGAAAAACTGTTTTTT

size: .
J: TRBJ2-3
V: TRBV11-3
length: 12
D: .
CDR3: CASSANTDTQYF
DNA: TGTGCCAGCAGCGCGAACACAGATACGCAGTATTTT

size: .
J: TRBJ2-1
V: TRBV4-2
length: 16
D: .
CDR3: CASSQDQGTSYNEQFF
DNA: TGTGCCAGCAGCCAAGACCAGGGAACTTCCTACAATGAGCAGTTCTTC

size: once
J: TRBJ2-6
V: TRBV24-1
length: 18
D: .
CDR3: CATSGPGLSVSGANVLTF
DNA: TGTGCCACCAGTGGCCCGGGACTTTCGGTTTCTGGGGCCAACGTCCTGACTTTC

size: .
J: TRBJ2-2
V: TRBV29-1
length: 15
D: TRBD2
CDR3: CSVGTSGRLYEELFF
DNA: TGCAGCGTTGGGACTAGCGGGAGACTATACGAGGAGCTGTTTTTT

size: .
J: TRBJ2-2
V: TRBV2
length: 16
D: TRBD1
CDR3: CASSLRQGGRTGELFF
DNA: TGTGCCAGCAGTTTACGACAGGGCGGACGGACCGGGGAGCTGTTTTTT

size: .
J: TRBJ2-7
V: TRBV7-8
length: 15
D: TRBD1
CDR3: CASSPPGTGPYEQYF
DNA: TGTGCCAGCAGCCCTCCCGGGACAGGCCCCTACGAGCAGTACTTC

size: .
J: TRBJ1-4
V: TRBV19
length: 14
D: .
CDR3: CASSSGMAGEKLFF
DNA: TGTGCCTCCAGTAGTGGTATGGCGGGAGAAAAACTGTTTTTT

size: .
J: TRBJ2-7
V: TRBV6-1
length: 20
D: TRBD1
CDR3: CASREAYGTGKPGPRYEQYF
DNA: TGTGCCAGCAGGGAAGCATATGGGACAGGGAAACCGGGACCAAGATACGAGCAGTACTTC

size: .
J: TRBJ2-7
V: TRBV9
length: 14
D: TRBD1
CDR3: CASSVGNRGYEQYF
DNA: TGTGCCAGCAGCGTAGGGAACAGGGGCTACGAGCAGTACTTC

size: .
J: TRBJ2-3
V: TRBV7-2
length: 14
D: TRBD2
CDR3: CASSGGLAEFTQYF
DNA: TGTGCCAGCAGCGGCGGACTAGCGGAATTCACGCAGTATTTT

size: .
J: TRBJ2-4
V: TRBV6-2/TRBV6-3
length: 17
D: TRBD2
CDR3: CASSYSAGGGAKNIQYF
DNA: TGTGCCAGCAGTTACTCGGCGGGGGGAGGTGCCAAAAACATTCAGTACTTC

size: .
J: TRBJ2-5
V: TRBV6-5
length: 15
D: .
CDR3: CASSYDRGARETQYF
DNA: TGTGCCAGCAGTTACGATCGGGGGGCGCGAGAGACCCAGTACTTC

size: .
J: TRBJ1-2
V: TRBV10-3
length: 17
D: .
CDR3: CAINTGSTGQGLDGYTF
DNA: TGTGCCATAAATACCGGGTCAACCGGGCAGGGACTTGATGGCTACACCTTC

size: .
J: TRBJ2-7
V: TRBV6-5
length: 13
D: TRBD1
CDR3: CATPTGARYEQYF
DNA: TGTGCCACCCCGACAGGGGCACGCTACGAGCAGTACTTC

size: once
J: TRBJ2-2
V: TRBV7-9
length: 18
D: TRBD1
CDR3: CASNPRWGGTGDTGELFF
DNA: TGTGCCAGCAACCCTCGGTGGGGAGGGACAGGGGACACCGGGGAGCTGTTTTTT

size: .
J: TRBJ2-2
V: TRBV9
length: 12
D: .
CDR3: CASSASTGELFF
DNA: TGTGCCAGCAGCGCTAGCACCGGGGAGCTGTTTTTT

size: once
J: TRBJ1-1
V: TRBV3-1/TRBV3-2
length: 12
D: .
CDR3: CASSQGSLGAFF
DNA: TGTGCCAGCAGCCAGGGGAGCCTGGGAGCTTTCTTT

size: once
J: TRBJ2-1
V: TRBV5-4
length: 17
D: TRBD1
CDR3: CASSLLQGAQDFDEQFF
DNA: TGTGCCAGCAGCTTATTACAGGGGGCGCAGGATTTCGATGAGCAGTTCTTC